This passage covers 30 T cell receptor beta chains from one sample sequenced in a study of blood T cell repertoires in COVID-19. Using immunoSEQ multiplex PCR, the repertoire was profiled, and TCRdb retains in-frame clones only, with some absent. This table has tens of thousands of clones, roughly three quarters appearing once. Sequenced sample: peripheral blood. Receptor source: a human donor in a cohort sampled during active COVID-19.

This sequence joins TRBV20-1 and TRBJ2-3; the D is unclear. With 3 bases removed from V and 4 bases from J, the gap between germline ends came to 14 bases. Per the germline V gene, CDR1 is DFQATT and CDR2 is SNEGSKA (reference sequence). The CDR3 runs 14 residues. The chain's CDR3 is CSASLRRSPDTQYF. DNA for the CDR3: TGCAGTGCTAGTTTACGGCGTAGCCCAGATACGCAGTATTTT.

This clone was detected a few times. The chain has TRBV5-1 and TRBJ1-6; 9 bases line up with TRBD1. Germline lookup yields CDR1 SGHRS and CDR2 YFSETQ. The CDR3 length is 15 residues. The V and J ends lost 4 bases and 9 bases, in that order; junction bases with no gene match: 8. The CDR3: CASSKGEDRGSPLHF. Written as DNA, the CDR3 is TGCGCCAGCAGCAAGGGGGAGGACAGGGGTTCACCCCTCCACTTT.

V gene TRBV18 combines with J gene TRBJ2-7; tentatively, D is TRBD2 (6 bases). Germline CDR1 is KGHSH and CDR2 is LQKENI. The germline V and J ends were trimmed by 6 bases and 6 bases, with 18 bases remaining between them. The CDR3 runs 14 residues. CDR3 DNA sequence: TGTGCCAGCTCCGTCACCGGCAGGGACTCCGAGCAGTACTTC. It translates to CASSVTGRDSEQYF.

CDR3 protein: CASSIDRGGDQPQHF. CDR3 bases: TGTGCCAGTAGTATAGATCGAGGGGGCGATCAGCCCCAGCATTTT. The V call is TRBV19, the J call TRBJ1-5; TRBD1 matches at 7 bases. Germline loops: CDR1 LNHDA, CDR2 SQIVND (reference sequence). The length of the CDR3 is 15 residues. The V and J ends lost 0 bases and 5 bases, in that order; junction bases with no gene match: 4.

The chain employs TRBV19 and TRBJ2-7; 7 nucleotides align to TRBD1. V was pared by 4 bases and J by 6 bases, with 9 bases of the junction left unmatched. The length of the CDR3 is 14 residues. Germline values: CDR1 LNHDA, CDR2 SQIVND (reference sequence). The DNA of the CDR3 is TGTGCCAGTAGTACCTTTACAGGGGTCGGCGAGCAGTACTTC. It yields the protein CASSTFTGVGEQYF. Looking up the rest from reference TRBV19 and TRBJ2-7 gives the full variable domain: DGGITQSPKYLFRKEGQNVTLSCEQNLNHDAMYWYRQDPGQGLRLIYYSQIVNDFQKGDIAEGYSVSREKKESFPLTVTSAQKNPTAFYLCASSTFTGVGEQYFGPGTRLTVT.

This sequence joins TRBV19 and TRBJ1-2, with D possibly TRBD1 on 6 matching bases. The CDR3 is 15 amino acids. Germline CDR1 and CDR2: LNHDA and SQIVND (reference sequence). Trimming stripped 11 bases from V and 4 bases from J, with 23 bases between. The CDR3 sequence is CAASSSGGHFYGYTF. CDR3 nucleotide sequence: TGTGCCGCCTCGTCCTCCGGGGGGCATTTCTATGGCTACACCTTC.

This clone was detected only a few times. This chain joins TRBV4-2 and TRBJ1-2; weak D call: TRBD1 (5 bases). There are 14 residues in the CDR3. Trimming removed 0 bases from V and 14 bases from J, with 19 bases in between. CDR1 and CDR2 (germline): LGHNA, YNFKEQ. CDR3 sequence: CASSQDLRGGHGTF. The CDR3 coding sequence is TGTGCCAGCAGCCAAGATTTAAGGGGAGGCCATGGAACCTTC.

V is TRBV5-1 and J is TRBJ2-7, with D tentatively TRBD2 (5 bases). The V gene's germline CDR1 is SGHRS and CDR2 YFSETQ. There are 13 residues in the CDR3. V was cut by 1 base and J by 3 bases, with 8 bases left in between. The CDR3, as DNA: TGCGCCAGCAGCTTGAGAGAGGGCTACGAGCAGTACTTC. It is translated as CASSLREGYEQYF.

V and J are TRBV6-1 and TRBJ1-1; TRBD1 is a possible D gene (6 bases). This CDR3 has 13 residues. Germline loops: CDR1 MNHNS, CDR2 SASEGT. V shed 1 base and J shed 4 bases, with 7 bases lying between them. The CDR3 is CASSEGGGTEAFF. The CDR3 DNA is TGTGCCAGCAGTGAAGGAGGGGGCACTGAAGCTTTCTTT.

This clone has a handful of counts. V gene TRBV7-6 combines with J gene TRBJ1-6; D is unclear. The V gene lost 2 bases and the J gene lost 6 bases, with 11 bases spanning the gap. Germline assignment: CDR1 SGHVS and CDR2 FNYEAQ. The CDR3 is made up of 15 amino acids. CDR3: CASSLSGSGNSPLHF. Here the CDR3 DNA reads TGTGCCAGCAGCTTATCAGGATCCGGTAATTCACCCCTCCACTTT.

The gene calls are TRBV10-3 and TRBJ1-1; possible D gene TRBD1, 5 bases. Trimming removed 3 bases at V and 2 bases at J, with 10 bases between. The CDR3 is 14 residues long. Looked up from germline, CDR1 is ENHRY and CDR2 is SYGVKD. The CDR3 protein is CAISDGDSNTEAFF. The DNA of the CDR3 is TGTGCCATCAGTGACGGGGACTCTAACACTGAAGCTTTCTTT.

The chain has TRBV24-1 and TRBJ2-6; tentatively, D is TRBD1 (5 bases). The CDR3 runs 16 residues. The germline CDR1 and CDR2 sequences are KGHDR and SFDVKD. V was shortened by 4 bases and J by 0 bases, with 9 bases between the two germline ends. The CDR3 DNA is TGTGCCACCAGTGAACCAGACAGCTCTGGGGCCAACGTCCTGACTTTC. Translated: CATSEPDSSGANVLTF.

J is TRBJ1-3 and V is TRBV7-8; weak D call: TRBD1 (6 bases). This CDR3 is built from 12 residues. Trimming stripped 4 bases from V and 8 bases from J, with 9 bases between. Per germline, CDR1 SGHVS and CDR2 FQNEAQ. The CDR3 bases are TGTGCCAGCAGCTCACAGGGATACACCATATATTTT. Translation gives CASSSQGYTIYF.

CDR3 amino acids: CASNQRSGRVYEQYF. CDR3 nucleotide sequence: TGTGCCAGCAACCAACGTAGCGGGAGGGTCTACGAGCAGTACTTC. This rearrangement joins TRBV6-5 to TRBJ2-7; 11 bases fit TRBD2. Looked up from germline, CDR1 is MNHEY and CDR2 is SVGAGI. The CDR3 is 15 amino acids. V shed 7 bases, J shed 3 bases, and the junction held 8 bases outside the gene matches.

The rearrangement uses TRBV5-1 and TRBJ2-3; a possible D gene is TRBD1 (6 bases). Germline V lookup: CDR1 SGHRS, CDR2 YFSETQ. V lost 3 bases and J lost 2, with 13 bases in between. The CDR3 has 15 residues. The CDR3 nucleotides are TGCGCCAGCAGCTCACAGGGCAGCAACACAGATACGCAGTATTTT. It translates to CASSSQGSNTDTQYF.

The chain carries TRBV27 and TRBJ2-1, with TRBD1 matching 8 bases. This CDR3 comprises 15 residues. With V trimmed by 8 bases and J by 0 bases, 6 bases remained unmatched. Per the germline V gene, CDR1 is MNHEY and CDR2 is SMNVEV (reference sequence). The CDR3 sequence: CASHPGTGSYNEQFF. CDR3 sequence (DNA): TGTGCCAGCCATCCCGGGACAGGCTCCTACAATGAGCAGTTCTTC.

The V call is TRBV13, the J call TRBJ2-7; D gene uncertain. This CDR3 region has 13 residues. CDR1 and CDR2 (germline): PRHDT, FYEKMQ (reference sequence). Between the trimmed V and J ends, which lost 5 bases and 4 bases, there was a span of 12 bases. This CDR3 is CASSPRVGYEQYF. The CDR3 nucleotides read TGTGCCAGCAGCCCGCGCGTCGGGTACGAGCAGTACTTC.

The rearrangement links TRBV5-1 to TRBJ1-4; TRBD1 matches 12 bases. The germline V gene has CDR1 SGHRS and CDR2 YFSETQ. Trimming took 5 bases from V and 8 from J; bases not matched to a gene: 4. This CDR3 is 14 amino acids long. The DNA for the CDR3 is TGCGCCAGCAGGCCCGGGACAGGGGGCGAAAAACTGTTTTTT. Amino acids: CASRPGTGGEKLFF.

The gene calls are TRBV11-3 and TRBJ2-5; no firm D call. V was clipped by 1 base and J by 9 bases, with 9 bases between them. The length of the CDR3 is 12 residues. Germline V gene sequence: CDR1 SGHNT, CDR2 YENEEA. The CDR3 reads CASSLGSRAQYF. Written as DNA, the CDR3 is TGTGCCAGCAGCTTAGGCAGTCGGGCCCAGTACTTC.

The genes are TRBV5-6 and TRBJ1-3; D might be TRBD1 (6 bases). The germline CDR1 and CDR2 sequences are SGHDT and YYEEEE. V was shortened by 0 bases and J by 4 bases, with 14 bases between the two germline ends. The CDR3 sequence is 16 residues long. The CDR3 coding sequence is TGTGCCAGCAGCTTGGAACAGGGATGGTACGGAAACACCATATATTTT. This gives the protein CASSLEQGWYGNTIYF.

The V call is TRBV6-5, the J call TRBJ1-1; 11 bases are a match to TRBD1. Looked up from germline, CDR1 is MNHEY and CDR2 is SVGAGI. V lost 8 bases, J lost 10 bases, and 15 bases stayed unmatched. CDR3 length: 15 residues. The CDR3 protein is CASFGTGGGGITAFF. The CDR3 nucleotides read TGTGCCAGCTTCGGGACAGGGGGTGGAGGTATTACAGCTTTCTTT.

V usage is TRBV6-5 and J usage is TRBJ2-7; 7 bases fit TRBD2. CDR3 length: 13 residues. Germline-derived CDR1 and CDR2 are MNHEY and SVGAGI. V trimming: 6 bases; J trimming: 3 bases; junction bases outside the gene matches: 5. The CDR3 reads CASRQRDYYEQYF. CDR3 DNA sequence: TGTGCCAGCAGGCAACGGGACTACTACGAGCAGTACTTC.

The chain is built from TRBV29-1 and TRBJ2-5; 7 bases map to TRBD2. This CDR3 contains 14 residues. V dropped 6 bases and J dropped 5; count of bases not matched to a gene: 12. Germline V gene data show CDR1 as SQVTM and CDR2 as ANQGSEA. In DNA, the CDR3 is TGCAGCGTAAACATGGGAGGGAGGTCCGAGACCCAGTACTTC. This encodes CSVNMGGRSETQYF.

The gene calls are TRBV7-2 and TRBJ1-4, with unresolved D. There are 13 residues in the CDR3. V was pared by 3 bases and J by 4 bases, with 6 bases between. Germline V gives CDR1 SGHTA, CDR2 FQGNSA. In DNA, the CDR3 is TGTGCCAGCAGCTTGACATTTAATGAAAAACTGTTTTTT. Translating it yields CASSLTFNEKLFF.

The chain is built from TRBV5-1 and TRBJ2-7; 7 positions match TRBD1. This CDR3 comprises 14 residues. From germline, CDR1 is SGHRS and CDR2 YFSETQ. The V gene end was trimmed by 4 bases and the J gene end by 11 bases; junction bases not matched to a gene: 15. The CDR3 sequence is CASSPGQYYEAEYF. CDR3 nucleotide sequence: TGCGCCAGCAGCCCGGGACAGTACTACGAAGCAGAGTACTTC.

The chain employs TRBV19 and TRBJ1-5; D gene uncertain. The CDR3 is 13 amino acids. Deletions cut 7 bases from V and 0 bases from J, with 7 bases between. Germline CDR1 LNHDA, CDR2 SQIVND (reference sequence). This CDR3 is CASNSYSNQPQHF. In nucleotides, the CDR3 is TGTGCCAGTAACAGCTATAGCAATCAGCCCCAGCATTTT.

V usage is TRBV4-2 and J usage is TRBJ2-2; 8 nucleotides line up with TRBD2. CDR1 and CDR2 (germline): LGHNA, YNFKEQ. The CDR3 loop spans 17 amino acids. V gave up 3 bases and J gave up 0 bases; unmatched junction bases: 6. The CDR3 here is CASSHPLAEANTGELFF. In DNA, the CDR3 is TGTGCCAGCAGCCACCCACTAGCGGAGGCGAACACCGGGGAGCTGTTTTTT.

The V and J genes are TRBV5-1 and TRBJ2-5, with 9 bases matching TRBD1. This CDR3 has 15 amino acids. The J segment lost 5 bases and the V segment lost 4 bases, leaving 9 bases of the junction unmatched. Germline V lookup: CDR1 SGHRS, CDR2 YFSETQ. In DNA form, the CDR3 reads TGCGCCAGCAGCCAAATACAGGGGGCGGGGGAGACCCAGTACTTC. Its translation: CASSQIQGAGETQYF.

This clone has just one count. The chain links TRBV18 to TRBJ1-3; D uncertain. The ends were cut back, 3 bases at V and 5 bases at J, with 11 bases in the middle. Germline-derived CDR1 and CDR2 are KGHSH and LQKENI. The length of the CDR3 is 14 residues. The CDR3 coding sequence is TGTGCCAGCTCACCGGGAGTTTCCCGAAACACCATATATTTT. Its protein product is CASSPGVSRNTIYF.

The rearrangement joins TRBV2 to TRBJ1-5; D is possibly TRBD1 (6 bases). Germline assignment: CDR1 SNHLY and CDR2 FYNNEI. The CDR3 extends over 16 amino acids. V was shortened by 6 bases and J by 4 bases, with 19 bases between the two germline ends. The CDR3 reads CASRDSSRGGNQPQHF. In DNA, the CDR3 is TGTGCCAGCAGGGACAGTAGCCGAGGGGGTAATCAGCCCCAGCATTTT.